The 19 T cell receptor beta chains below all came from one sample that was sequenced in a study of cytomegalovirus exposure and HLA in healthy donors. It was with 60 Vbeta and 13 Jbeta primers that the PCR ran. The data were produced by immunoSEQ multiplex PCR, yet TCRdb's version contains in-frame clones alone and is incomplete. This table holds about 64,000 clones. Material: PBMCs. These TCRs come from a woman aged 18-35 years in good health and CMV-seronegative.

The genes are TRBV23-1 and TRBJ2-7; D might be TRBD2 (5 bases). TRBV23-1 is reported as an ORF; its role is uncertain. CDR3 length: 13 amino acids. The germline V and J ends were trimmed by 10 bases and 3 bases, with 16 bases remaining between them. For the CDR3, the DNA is TGCGCCAATACGTTAGGGAGAAGCTACGAGCAGTACTTC. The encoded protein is CANTLGRSYEQYF.

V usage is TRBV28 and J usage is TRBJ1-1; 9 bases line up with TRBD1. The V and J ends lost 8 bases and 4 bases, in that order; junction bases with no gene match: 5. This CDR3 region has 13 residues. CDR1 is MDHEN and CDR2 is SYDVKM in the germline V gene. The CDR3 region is CASPGQGATEAFF. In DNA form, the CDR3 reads TGTGCCAGCCCGGGACAGGGAGCCACTGAAGCTTTCTTT.

CDR3 amino acids: CASSIITGQGLKTQYF. The CDR3 DNA is TGTGCCAGTAGTATAATTACGGGACAGGGGCTCAAGACCCAGTACTTC. The chain is built from TRBV19 and TRBJ2-5; 10 bases fit TRBD1. Trimming cost V 2 bases and J 6 bases; bases outside gene matches: 9. The germline gives CDR1 LNHDA, CDR2 SQIVND (reference sequence). The CDR3 contains 16 residues.

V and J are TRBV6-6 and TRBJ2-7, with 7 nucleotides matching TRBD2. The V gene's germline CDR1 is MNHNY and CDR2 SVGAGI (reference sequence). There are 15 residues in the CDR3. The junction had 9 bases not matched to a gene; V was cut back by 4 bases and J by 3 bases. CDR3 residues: CASSSEGGVGYEQYF. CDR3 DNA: TGTGCCAGCAGTTCCGAGGGAGGGGTGGGCTACGAGCAGTACTTC.

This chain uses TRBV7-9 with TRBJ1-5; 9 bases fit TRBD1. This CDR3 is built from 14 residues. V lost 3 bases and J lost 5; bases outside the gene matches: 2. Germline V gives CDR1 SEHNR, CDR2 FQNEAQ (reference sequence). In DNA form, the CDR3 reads TGTGCCAGCAGCTTCACAGGGGGCGATCAGCCCCAGCATTTT. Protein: CASSFTGGDQPQHF. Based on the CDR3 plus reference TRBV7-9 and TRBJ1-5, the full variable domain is DTGVSQNPRHKITKRGQNVTFRCDPISEHNRLYWYRQTLGQGPEFLTYFQNEAQLEKSRLLSDRFSAERPKGSFSTLEIQRTEQGDSAMYLCASSFTGGDQPQHFGDGTRLSIL.

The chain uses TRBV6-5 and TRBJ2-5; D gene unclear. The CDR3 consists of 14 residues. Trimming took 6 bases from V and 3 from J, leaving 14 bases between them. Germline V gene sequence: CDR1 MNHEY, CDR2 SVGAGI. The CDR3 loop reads CASRSGAPEETQYF. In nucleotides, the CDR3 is TGTGCCAGCAGATCGGGTGCACCTGAAGAGACCCAGTACTTC.

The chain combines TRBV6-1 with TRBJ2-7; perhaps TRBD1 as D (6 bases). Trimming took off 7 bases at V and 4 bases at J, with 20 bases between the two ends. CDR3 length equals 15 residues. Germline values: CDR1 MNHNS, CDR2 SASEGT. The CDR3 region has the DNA TGTGCCAGCACCCAATACCCCGGGACACAATACGAGCAGTACTTC. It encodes CASTQYPGTQYEQYF.

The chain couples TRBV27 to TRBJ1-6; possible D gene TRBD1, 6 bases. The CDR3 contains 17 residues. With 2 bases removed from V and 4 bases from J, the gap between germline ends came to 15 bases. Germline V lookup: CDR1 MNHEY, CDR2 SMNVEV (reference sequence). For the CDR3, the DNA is TGTGCCAGCAGTTTACGCCCCGGGACACCTTATAATTCACCCCTCCACTTT. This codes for CASSLRPGTPYNSPLHF.

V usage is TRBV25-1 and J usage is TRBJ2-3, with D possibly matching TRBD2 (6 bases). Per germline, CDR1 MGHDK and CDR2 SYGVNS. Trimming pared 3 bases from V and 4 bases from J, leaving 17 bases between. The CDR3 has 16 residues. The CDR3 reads CASSEGGRPVSDTQYF. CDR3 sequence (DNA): TGTGCCAGCAGTGAGGGGGGACGCCCGGTCTCAGATACGCAGTATTTT.

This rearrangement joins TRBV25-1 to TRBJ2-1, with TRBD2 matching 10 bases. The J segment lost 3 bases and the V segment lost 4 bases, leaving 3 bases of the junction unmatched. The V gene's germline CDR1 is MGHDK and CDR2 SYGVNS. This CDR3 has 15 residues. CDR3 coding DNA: TGTGCCAGCAGTGCCACTAGCGGGGACTACAATGAGCAGTTCTTC. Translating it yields CASSATSGDYNEQFF.

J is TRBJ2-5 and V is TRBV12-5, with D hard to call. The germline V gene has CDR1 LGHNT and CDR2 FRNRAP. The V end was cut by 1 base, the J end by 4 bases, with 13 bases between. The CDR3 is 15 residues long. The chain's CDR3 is CASGLAPTSLETQYF. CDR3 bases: TGTGCTAGTGGTTTGGCCCCTACTTCACTAGAGACCCAGTACTTC.

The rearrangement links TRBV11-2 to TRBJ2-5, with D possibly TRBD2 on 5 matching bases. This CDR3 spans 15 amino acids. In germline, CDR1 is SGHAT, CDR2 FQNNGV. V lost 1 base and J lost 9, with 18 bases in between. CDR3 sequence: CASSLARTGVKAQYF. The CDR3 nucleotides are TGTGCCAGCAGCTTAGCCCGGACTGGTGTTAAGGCCCAGTACTTC. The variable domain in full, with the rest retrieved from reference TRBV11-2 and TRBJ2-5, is EAGVAQSPRYKIIEKRQSVAFWCNPISGHATLYWYQQILGQGPKLLIQFQNNGVVDDSQLPKDRFSAERLKGVDSTLKIQPAKLEDSAVYLCASSLARTGVKAQYFGPGTRLLVL.

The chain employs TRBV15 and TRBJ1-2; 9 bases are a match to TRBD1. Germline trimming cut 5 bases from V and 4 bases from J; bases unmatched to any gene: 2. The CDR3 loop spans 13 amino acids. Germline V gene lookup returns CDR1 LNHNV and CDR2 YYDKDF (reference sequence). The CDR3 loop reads CATSQDRGYGYTF. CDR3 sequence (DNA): TGTGCCACCAGCCAGGACAGGGGCTATGGCTACACCTTC.

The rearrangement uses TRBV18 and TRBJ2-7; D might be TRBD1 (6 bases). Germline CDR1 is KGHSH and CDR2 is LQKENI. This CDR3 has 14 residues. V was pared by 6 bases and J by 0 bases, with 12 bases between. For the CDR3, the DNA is TGTGCCAGCTCTCACGACAGGAACTCCTACGAGCAGTACTTC. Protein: CASSHDRNSYEQYF.

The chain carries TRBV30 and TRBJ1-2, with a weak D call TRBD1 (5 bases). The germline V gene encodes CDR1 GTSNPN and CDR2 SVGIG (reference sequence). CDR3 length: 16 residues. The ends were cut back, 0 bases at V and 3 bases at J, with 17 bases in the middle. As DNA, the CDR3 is TGTGCCTGGAGTGTACAGCTAGTAGGGGAGGACTATGGCTACACCTTC. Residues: CAWSVQLVGEDYGYTF.

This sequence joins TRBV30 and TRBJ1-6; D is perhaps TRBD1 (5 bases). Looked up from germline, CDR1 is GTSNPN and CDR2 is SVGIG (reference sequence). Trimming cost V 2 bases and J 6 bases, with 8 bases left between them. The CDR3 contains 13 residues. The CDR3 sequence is CAWSKQVNSPLHF. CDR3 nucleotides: TGTGCCTGGAGTAAACAGGTTAATTCACCCCTCCACTTT.

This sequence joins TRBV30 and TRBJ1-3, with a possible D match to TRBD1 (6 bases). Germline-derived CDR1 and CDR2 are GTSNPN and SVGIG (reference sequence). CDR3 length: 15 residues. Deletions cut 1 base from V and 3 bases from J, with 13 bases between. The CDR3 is CAWSGGQSLGNTIYF. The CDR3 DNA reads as TGTGCCTGGAGTGGGGGACAATCCCTTGGAAACACCATATATTTT.

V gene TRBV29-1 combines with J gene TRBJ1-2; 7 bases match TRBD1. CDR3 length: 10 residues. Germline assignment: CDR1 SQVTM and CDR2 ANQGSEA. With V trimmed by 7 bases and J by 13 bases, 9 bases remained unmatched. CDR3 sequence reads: CSAGTDRCTF. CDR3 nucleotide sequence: TGCAGCGCCGGGACAGACCGCTGCACCTTC.

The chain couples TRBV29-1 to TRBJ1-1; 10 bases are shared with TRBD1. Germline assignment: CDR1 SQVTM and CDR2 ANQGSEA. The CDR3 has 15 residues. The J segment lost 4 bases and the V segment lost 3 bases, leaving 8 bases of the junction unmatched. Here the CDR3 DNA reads TGCAGCGTTGAGGGGGGAGACAGGGGGCCCACTGAAGCTTTCTTT. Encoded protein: CSVEGGDRGPTEAFF.